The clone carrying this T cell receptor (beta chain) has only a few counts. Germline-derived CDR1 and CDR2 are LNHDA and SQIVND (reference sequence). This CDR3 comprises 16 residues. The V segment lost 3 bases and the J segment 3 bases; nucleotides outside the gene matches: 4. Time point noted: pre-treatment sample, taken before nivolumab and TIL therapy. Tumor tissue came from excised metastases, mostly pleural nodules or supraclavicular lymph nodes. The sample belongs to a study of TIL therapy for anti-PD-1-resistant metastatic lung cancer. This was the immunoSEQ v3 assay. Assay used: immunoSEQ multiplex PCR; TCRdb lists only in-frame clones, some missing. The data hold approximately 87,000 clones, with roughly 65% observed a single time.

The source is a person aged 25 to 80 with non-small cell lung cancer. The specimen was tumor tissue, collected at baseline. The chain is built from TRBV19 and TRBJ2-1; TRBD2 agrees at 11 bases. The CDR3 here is CASSILAGGLYNEQFF. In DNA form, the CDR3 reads TGTGCCAGTAGTATTCTAGCGGGAGGCCTCTACAATGAGCAGTTCTTC.